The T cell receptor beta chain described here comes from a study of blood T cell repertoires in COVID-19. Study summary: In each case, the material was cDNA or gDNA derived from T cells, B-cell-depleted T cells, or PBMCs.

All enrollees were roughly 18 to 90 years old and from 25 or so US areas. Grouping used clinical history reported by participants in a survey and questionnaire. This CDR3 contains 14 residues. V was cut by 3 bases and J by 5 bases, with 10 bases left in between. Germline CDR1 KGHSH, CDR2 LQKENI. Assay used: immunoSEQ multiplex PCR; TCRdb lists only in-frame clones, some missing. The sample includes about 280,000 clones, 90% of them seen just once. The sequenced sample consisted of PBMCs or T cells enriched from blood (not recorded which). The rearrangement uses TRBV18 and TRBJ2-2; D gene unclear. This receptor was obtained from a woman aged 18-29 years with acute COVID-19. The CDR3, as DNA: TGTGCCAGCTCACCCACGGCCAGGACCGGGGAGCTGTTTTTT. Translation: CASSPTARTGELFF.